This T cell receptor beta chain was found in a study of beta chain features in type 1 diabetes. Germline CDR1 and CDR2: MDHEN and SYDVKM. The CDR3 spans 14 residues. The V gene lost 3 bases and the J gene lost 0 bases, with 6 bases spanning the gap. Study-wide points: Compared to healthy donors, patients appeared to have naive, central memory and Treg TCRB repertoires that were more alike.

This clone was observed a few times. Its cognate antigen is unknown. Expressed TCRB transcripts were sequenced because the entire RNA isolate underwent reverse transcription. Data came from immunoSEQ multiplex PCR; TCRdb stores just in-frame clones and leaves some out. The sample has around 180,000 clones, 13% seen once. This chain links TRBV28 with TRBJ1-3; D is undetermined. Sequencing used central memory CD4+ T cells from blood. The receptor was isolated from a woman aged 18-29 years in good health. CDR3 protein: CASSFTSSGNTIYF. The DNA of the CDR3 is TGTGCCAGCAGTTTTACCAGCTCTGGAAACACCATATATTTT.